Below, 21 T cell receptor beta chains from the same sample are listed, as sequenced in a study of OX40 agonist ivuxolimab in advanced cancers. Here immunoSEQ multiplex PCR was the method, and the copy in TCRdb shows in-frame clones only, minus some. Of over 75,000 clones in the sample, around nine tenths were seen once. Source: CD4+ or CD8+ T cells sorted from blood, taken in a trial of the OX40 agonist ivuxolimab. The origin of the receptors is an adult with an advanced solid tumor such as melanoma, head and neck, liver or kidney cancer.

The V and J genes are TRBV28 and TRBJ2-1, with D uncertain. V lost 6 bases, J lost 0 bases, and 12 bases lay in between. The germline V gene encodes CDR1 MDHEN and CDR2 SYDVKM. The CDR3 loop spans 15 amino acids. In nucleotides, the CDR3 is TGTGCCAGCAGGAGCCTTATAGGCTCCTACAATGAGCAGTTCTTC. Translating it yields CASRSLIGSYNEQFF.

The V call is TRBV4-1, the J call TRBJ2-3; 12 bases are shared with TRBD2. The V gene's germline CDR1 is MGHRA and CDR2 YSYEKL. V dropped 5 bases and J dropped 5; count of bases not matched to a gene: 2. This CDR3 comprises 14 residues. In DNA form, the CDR3 reads TGCGCCAGCAGCAGACTAGCGGGAGTAGATACGCAGTATTTT. This encodes CASSRLAGVDTQYF.

V and J are TRBV27 and TRBJ1-2; a weak D match, TRBD1 (5 bases). With 5 bases removed from V and 1 base from J, the gap between germline ends came to 14 bases. CDR3 size: 15 residues. The germline V gene encodes CDR1 MNHEY and CDR2 SMNVEV (reference sequence). DNA of the CDR3: TGTGCCAGCAGTCGTCGTCGGGGGGATAACTATGGCTACACCTTC. Its translation is CASSRRRGDNYGYTF.

V is TRBV11-3 and J is TRBJ2-1; TRBD2 is a possible D gene (6 bases). V was trimmed by 1 base and J by 5 bases, leaving 12 bases between them. The CDR3 is made up of 15 amino acids. CDR1 is SGHNT and CDR2 is YENEEA in the germline V gene. As DNA, the CDR3 is TGTGCCAGCAGCTTAGGCGGGGCCATAAACAATGAGCAGTTCTTC. This sequence encodes CASSLGGAINNEQFF.

This rearrangement joins TRBV7-3 to TRBJ2-1, with TRBD1 identical over 7 bases. V was clipped by 3 bases and J by 10 bases; unmatched bases: 6. There are 13 residues in the CDR3. In germline, CDR1 is SGHTA, CDR2 FQGTGA. CDR3 DNA: TGTGCCAGCAGCTTGAAGGGGGCTAAAGAGCAGTTCTTC. Translated: CASSLKGAKEQFF.

The chain recombines TRBV28 with TRBJ2-7; TRBD2 agrees at 11 bases. V was pared by 8 bases and J by 4 bases, with 13 bases of the junction left unmatched. The V gene's germline CDR1 is MDHEN and CDR2 SYDVKM. The CDR3 is made up of 16 amino acids. The chain's CDR3 is CASPPSGGTSGYEQYF. For the CDR3, the DNA is TGTGCCAGCCCCCCATCGGGTGGGACTAGCGGTTACGAGCAGTACTTC.

This clone was found once. The chain joins TRBV10-3 to TRBJ2-2, with TRBD2 identical over 7 bases. CDR1 ENHRY and CDR2 SYGVKD come from the germline V gene. V gave up 9 bases and J gave up 10 bases; unmatched junction bases: 14. CDR3 length: 14 amino acids. The chain's CDR3 is CAISGTTLGMELFF. CDR3 bases: TGTGCCATATCCGGGACTACCCTAGGTATGGAGCTGTTTTTT.

The chain couples TRBV6-5 to TRBJ1-2; TRBD1 agrees at 10 bases. V trimming: 4 bases; J trimming: 0 bases; junction bases outside the gene matches: 5. The CDR3 spans 16 residues. Per germline, CDR1 MNHEY and CDR2 SVGAGI. CDR3 in DNA: TGTGCCAGCAGTTCTACGGACAGGGGGGCTAACTATGGCTACACCTTC. It translates to CASSSTDRGANYGYTF.

The chain is built from TRBV10-1 and TRBJ1-1, with D possibly TRBD1 on 5 matching bases. This CDR3 region has 13 residues. The V gene lost 6 bases and the J gene lost 5 bases, with 13 bases spanning the gap. CDR1 is WNHNN and CDR2 is SYGVQD in the germline V gene (reference sequence). The CDR3 loop reads CASRGRDLTEAFF. CDR3 in DNA: TGCGCCAGCAGGGGCCGGGACCTTACTGAAGCTTTCTTT.

This rearrangement joins TRBV6-1 to TRBJ1-2; D gene uncertain. Germline lookup yields CDR1 MNHNS and CDR2 SASEGT. Trimming removed 0 bases at V and 1 base at J, with 9 bases between. The CDR3 length is 15 residues. The CDR3, as DNA: TGTGCCAGCAGTGAAGCAGCTACTCATAACTATGGCTACACCTTC. This sequence encodes CASSEAATHNYGYTF.

V is TRBV11-2 and J is TRBJ1-2; 7 nucleotides align to TRBD1. This CDR3 region has 13 residues. J was trimmed by 8 bases and V by 5 bases; bases with no gene match: 8. The germline V gene has CDR1 SGHAT and CDR2 FQNNGV. The chain's CDR3 is CASSPDREGGYTF. The CDR3 DNA follows: TGTGCCAGCAGCCCTGACAGGGAAGGCGGCTACACCTTC.

CDR3 loop: CASSDWGREPYEQYF. The DNA of the CDR3 is TGTGCCAGCAGTGACTGGGGGAGGGAACCCTACGAGCAGTACTTC. The chain has TRBV6-4 and TRBJ2-7; TRBD2 aligns across 7 bases. The CDR3 has 15 amino acids. Trimming at V came to 1 base and at J to 2 bases, leaving 5 bases not matched to a gene. CDR1 is MRHNA, CDR2 SNTAGT, per germline.

The chain has TRBV9 and TRBJ2-3; 7 positions match TRBD2. Germline CDR1 reads SGDLS; CDR2 reads YYNGEE. The length of the CDR3 is 13 residues. J gave up 6 bases and V 2 bases, and 3 bases lay outside the gene matches. The CDR3 bases are TGTGCCAGCAGCGTGGCGGGAGTGGATACGCAGTATTTT. Encoded protein: CASSVAGVDTQYF.

The chain recombines TRBV6-5 with TRBJ2-1; TRBD2 agrees at 9 bases. The trim removed 2 bases at V and 6 bases at J, leaving 5 bases unmatched. Germline assignment: CDR1 MNHEY and CDR2 SVGAGI. The CDR3 contains 15 residues. CDR3 in DNA: TGTGCCAGCAGTTACGCTAGCGGGGCGGTCAATGAGCAGTTCTTC. The encoded protein is CASSYASGAVNEQFF.

The chain recombines TRBV9 with TRBJ2-7, with 12 bases lining up with TRBD2. This CDR3 has 15 amino acids. V lost 2 bases, J lost 2 bases, and 2 bases stayed unmatched. CDR1 is SGDLS, CDR2 YYNGEE, per germline. The CDR3 reads CASSVSSGRAYEQYF. The DNA for the CDR3 is TGTGCCAGCAGCGTCTCTAGCGGGAGGGCCTACGAGCAGTACTTC.

This clone has only one observation. V and J are TRBV6-1 and TRBJ1-2; TRBD1 is a possible D gene (5 bases). CDR1 MNHNS and CDR2 SASEGT come from the germline V gene. The V end was cut by 0 bases, the J end by 1 base, with 12 bases between. This CDR3 has 16 amino acids. As DNA, the CDR3 is TGTGCCAGCAGTGAAGCTCGGGGCACACTTAACTATGGCTACACCTTC. Encoded protein: CASSEARGTLNYGYTF.

This chain connects TRBV29-1 to TRBJ2-1; D not certain. With 4 bases removed from V and 0 bases from J, the gap between germline ends came to 10 bases. Germline CDR1 reads SQVTM; CDR2 reads ANQGSEA. The CDR3 runs to 14 residues. The CDR3 nucleotides read TGCAGCGTTGTCCACTTAGGCTCCTACAATGAGCAGTTCTTC. Its translation: CSVVHLGSYNEQFF.

The gene calls are TRBV9 and TRBJ1-3, with TRBD1 as a possible D gene (5 bases). V lost 4 bases and J lost 0, with 17 bases in between. The germline V gene encodes CDR1 SGDLS and CDR2 YYNGEE. The CDR3 has 17 residues. The CDR3 DNA sequence: TGTGCCAGCAGCCCTGGAGGGACCCTAAGCTCTGGAAACACCATATATTTT. Translated: CASSPGGTLSSGNTIYF.

This clone was detected only once. V gene TRBV29-1 combines with J gene TRBJ2-1, with D possibly TRBD2 on 6 matching bases. The CDR3 has 14 amino acids. V was pared by 3 bases and J by 0 bases, with 9 bases between. Germline CDR1 SQVTM, CDR2 ANQGSEA. The CDR3 DNA follows: TGCAGCGTTGACCGGCGGGACTCCTACAATGAGCAGTTCTTC. It codes for CSVDRRDSYNEQFF.

Notes on this clone: At one end, the junction sequence differs from germline, possibly due to a read error. This chain links TRBV7-7 with TRBJ1-6, with D hard to call. The germline V gene has CDR1 SSHAT and CDR2 FNYEAQ (reference sequence). The CDR3 has 17 residues. The CDR3 sequence is CASSSHFKSSYNSPLHF. The CDR3 DNA follows: TGTGCTAGCAGCTCACACTTCAAGAGCTCCTATAATTCACCCCTCCACTTT.

The gene calls are TRBV10-3 and TRBJ1-2; no definite D call. The V end lost 4 bases, the J end lost 2 bases, and 8 bases lay between the germline ends. This CDR3 is 13 amino acids long. Germline-derived CDR1 and CDR2 are ENHRY and SYGVKD. Here the CDR3 reads CAISVETNYGYTF. As DNA, the CDR3 is TGTGCCATCAGTGTGGAGACAAACTATGGCTACACCTTC.